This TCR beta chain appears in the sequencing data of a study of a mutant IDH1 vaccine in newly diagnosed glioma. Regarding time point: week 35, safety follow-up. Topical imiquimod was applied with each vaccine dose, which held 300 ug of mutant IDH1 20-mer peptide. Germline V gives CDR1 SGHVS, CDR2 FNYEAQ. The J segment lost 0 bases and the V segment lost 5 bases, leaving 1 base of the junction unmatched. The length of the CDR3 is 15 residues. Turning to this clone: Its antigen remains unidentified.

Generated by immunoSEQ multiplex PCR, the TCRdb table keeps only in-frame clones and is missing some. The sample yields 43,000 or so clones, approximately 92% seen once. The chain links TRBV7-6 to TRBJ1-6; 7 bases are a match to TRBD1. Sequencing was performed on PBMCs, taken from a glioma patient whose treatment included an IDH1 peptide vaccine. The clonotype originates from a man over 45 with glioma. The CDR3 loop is CASSPGGSYNSPLHF. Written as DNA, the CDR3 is TGTGCCAGCAGCCCAGGGGGCTCCTATAATTCACCCCTCCACTTT. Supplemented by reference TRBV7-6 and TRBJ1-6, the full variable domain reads GAGVSQSPRYKVTKRGQDVALRCDPISGHVSLYWYRQALGQGPEFLTYFNYEAQQDKSGLPNDRFSAERPEGSISTLTIQRTEQRDSAMYRCASSPGGSYNSPLHFGNGTRLTVT.